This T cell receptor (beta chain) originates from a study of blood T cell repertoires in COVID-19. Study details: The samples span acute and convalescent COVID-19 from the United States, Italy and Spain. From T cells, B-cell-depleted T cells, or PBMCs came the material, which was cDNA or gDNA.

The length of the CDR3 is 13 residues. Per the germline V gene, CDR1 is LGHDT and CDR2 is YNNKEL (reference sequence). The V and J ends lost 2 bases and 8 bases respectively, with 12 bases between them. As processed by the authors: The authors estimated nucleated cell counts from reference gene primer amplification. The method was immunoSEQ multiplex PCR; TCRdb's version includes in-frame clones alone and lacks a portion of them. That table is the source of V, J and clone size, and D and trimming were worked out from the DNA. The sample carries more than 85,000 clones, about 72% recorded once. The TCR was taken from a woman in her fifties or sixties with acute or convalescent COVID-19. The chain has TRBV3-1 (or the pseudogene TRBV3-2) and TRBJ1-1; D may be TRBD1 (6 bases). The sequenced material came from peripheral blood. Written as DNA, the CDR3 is TGTGCCAGCAGCCAACAGGGGACCTCAGAAGCTTTCTTT. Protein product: CASSQQGTSEAFF.